This TCR beta chain was captured by sequencing in a study of blood T cell repertoires in COVID-19 (dated by TCRdb to between 2020 and 2021). For context, the study as a whole: Samples covering the acute and convalescent phases of COVID-19 were provided by collaborators in the United States, Italy and Spain. Samples came from the ongoing ImmuneRACE study (first 160 participants) plus 1,254 subjects from 6 global collaborators. A de-identified subject ID, COVID-19 status, age in years and sex were almost always included in the sample metadata. The dataset comprised deeply sampled blood TCRbeta repertoires from subjects exposed to, actively infected with, or recovered from COVID-19. The material from the prospective study consisted of cDNA or gDNA derived from T cells, B-cell-depleted T cells, or PBMCs. Where available, HLA class I and class II types were taken from metadata supplied by the sample provider and were not determined by assay-based typing. The repertoires were released in a freely available public database intended as a resource for research on the immune response to SARS-CoV-2.

TCRbeta CDR3 regions were amplified from genomic DNA using the immunoSEQ Assay, a bias-controlled multiplex PCR. On the study's bioinformatics: The number of nucleated cells in each sample was estimated from the amplification of reference gene primers within the assay. To quantify the absolute abundance of each unique TCRbeta CDR3 rearrangement, sequence reads were collapsed and filtered. For each sample, productive Simpson clonality was calculated by taking the square root of Simpson's diversity index across productive rearrangements. Entries here come from immuneACCESS through TCRdb and include only in-frame sequences with V and J called. Some clones fail to appear in such tables; in the studies checked, an unresolved V gene covers under half of the shortfall, and the cause of the remainder is unknown. That table furnishes V, J and clone size, whereas the DNA furnished D and trimming. For this sample the table gives some 400,000 clones, of which about 87% were detected only once. 1% to 1.5% of the sample belongs to the ten largest clones.

To note about this clone: Its specific antigen is unknown. Qualities for individual bases were not recorded, and no much larger clone is one base off.

In the prospective study, participants were roughly 18 to 95 years old, resided in 25 or so geographic areas of the United States, and were enrolled through a virtual design. In the prospective study, participants were assigned to cohorts based on the clinical history participants reported in a screening survey and a study questionnaire. Recovered participants in ImmuneRACE Cohort 3 were defined by two consecutive negative NP/OP PCR tests, clearance by a healthcare professional, or resolution of symptoms. In the prospective study, mobile phlebotomists collected whole blood, serum and a nasopharyngeal or oropharyngeal swab from each participant. Participants in the prospective study had the option to provide additional blood draws and questionnaires over a 2-month period. Prospective study blood samples were shipped either frozen or at room temperature before DNA extraction. What the study reported, not specific to this receptor: How much clinical and demographic metadata was included differed by source and by participant, and the metadata was provided uncurated.

V was cut back by 5 bases and J by 7 bases, leaving a gap of 17 bases between them. Reading from cysteine to phenylalanine, the CDR3 counts 13 amino acids. The sequence is cut down to CDR3 DNA, 39 bases in frame from base 1. Sequences GTSNPN (CDR1) and SVGIG (CDR2) are obtained from the germline V gene (reference sequence). The sequencing input was PBMCs or T cells enriched from blood (not recorded which). In this chain, TRBV30 is recombined with TRBJ1-2, with no confidently assigned D gene. The TCR comes from a man aged 25 to 40 who had recovered from COVID-19. The CDR3 protein sequence reads: CAWGFRASGGYTF. The DNA sequence follows: TGTGCCTGGGGGTTCCGCGCTTCGGGTGGCTACACCTTC.